Sequencing of this TCR beta chain was carried out in a study of blood T cell repertoires in COVID-19. Study at large: Some COVID-19 samples were acute and others convalescent; all came from the United States, Italy and Spain. T cells, B-cell-depleted T cells, or PBMCs provided the cDNA or gDNA that served as material.

Original methodology: Quantification of nucleated cells was approximated via reference gene primer amplification. Generated by immunoSEQ multiplex PCR, the TCRdb table keeps only in-frame clones and is missing some. V, J and clone size are taken as reported in that table, and D and trimming were inferred from the DNA itself. The table includes approximately 130,000 clones, around 82% detected once. CDR1 is SGHKS and CDR2 is YYEKEE in the germline V gene (reference sequence). V lost 3 bases, J lost 4 bases, and 7 bases stayed unmatched. The CDR3 is 15 amino acids. The genes are TRBV5-5 and TRBJ2-5; the match to TRBD1 covers 9 bases. This receptor was identified in a human donor in a cohort sampled during active COVID-19. Sequenced input: peripheral blood. The CDR3 protein is CASSSLGTGRETQYF. The CDR3 bases are TGTGCCAGCAGCTCGTTGGGGACAGGGAGAGAGACCCAGTACTTC.